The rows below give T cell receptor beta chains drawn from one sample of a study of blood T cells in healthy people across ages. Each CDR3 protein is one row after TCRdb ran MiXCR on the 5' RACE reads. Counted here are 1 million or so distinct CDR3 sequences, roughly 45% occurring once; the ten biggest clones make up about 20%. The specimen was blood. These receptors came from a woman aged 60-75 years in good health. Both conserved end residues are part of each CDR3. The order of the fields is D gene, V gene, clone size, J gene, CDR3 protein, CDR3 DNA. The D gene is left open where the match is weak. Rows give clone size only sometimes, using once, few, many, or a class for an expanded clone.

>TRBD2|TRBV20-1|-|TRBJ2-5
CSARGTSVLETQYF
TGCAGTGCTAGAGGGACTAGCGTTTTAGAGACCCAGTACTTC
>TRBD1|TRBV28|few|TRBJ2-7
CASSVPGTVYEQYF
TGTGCCAGCAGTGTCCCCGGGACAGTCTACGAGCAGTACTTC
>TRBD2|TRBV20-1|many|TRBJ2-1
CSAGGLAGKQFF
TGCAGTGCTGGGGGACTAGCGGGGAAGCAGTTCTTC
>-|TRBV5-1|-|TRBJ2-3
CASSPDRKSTQYF
TGCGCCAGCAGCCCAGACAGGAAGAGTACGCAGTATTTT
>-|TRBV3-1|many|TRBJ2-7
CASSHRRGGGVYEQYF
TGTGCCAGCAGCCACCGAAGAGGGGGCGGGGTCTACGAGCAGTACTTC
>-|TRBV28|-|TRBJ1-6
CASSFAGMNSPLHF
TGTGCCAGCAGTTTTGCCGGCATGAATTCACCCCTCCACTTT
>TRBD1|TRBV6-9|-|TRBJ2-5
CASTLTRDRPGEKKETQYF
TGTGCCAGCACCCTCACCCGGGACAGACCTGGGGAAAAGAAAGAGACCCAGTACTTC
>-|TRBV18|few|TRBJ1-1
CASSVNRENTEAFF
TGTGCCAGCTCAGTCAATCGGGAGAACACTGAAGCTTTCTTT
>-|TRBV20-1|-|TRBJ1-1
CSARDLREVTEAFF
TGCAGTGCTAGAGATCTAAGGGAAGTCACTGAAGCTTTCTTT
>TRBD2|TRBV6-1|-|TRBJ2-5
CAGRVAGVETQYF
TGTGCCGGAAGAGTTGCGGGAGTTGAGACCCAGTACTTC
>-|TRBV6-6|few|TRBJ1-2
CASRPGTARPYTF
TGTGCCAGCAGACCCGGGACGGCGCGCCCCTACACCTTC
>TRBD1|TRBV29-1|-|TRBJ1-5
CSVLTGQGSQPQHF
TGCAGCGTTCTAACCGGACAGGGGAGTCAGCCCCAGCATTTT
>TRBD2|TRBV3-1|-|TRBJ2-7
CASSQTTSGEQYF
TGTGCCAGCAGCCAAACAACTAGCGGCGAGCAGTACTTC
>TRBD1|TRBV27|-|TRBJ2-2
CASSFPGQGDTGELFF
TGTGCCAGCAGTTTCCCGGGACAGGGAGACACCGGGGAGCTGTTTTTT
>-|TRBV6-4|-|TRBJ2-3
CASSDQPGTDTQYF
TGTGCCAGCAGTGACCAACCTGGCACAGATACGCAGTATTTT
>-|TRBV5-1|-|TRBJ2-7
CASSTLSGNEQYF
TGCGCCAGCAGCACCCTATCAGGGAATGAGCAGTACTTC
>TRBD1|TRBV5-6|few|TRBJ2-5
CASSSWTGPHVETQYF
TGTGCCAGCAGCTCCTGGACAGGACCCCATGTAGAGACCCAGTACTTC
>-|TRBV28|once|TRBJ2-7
CASSCKPQLILRSYEQYF
TGTGCCAGCAGTTGCAAACCACAGCTGATATTGCGCTCCTACGAGCAGTACTTC
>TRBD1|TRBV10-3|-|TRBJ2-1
CAIWTGPYNEQFF
TGTGCCATTTGGACAGGGCCTTACAATGAGCAGTTCTTC
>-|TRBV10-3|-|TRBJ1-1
CAIGAGSSTEAFF
TGTGCCATCGGCGCAGGCTCCTCTACTGAAGCTTTCTTT
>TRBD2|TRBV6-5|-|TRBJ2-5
CASSKLAKQYF
TGTGCCAGCAGTAAACTAGCGAAGCAGTACTTC
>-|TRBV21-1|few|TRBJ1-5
CASSKVNPQDRGFLFINQPQHF
TGTGCCAGCAGCAAAGTAAATCCGCAGGACAGGGGTTTTCTTTTTATAAATCAGCCCCAGCATTTT
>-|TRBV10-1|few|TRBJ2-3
CASSISRNTDTQYF
TGCGCCAGCAGTATTTCCAGGAACACAGATACGCAGTATTTT
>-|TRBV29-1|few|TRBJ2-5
CSAYRQGSSQETQYF
TGCAGCGCTTATCGTCAGGGATCCTCCCAAGAGACCCAGTACTTC
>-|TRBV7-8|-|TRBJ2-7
CASSAIQYYEQYF
TGTGCCAGCAGCGCCATTCAGTACTACGAGCAGTACTTC
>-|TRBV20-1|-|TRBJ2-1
CSASRETYNEQFF
TGCAGTGCTAGCCGGGAGACCTACAATGAGCAGTTCTTC
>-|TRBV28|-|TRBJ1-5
CASSPTEQSNQPQHF
TGTGCCAGCAGTCCAACCGAACAGAGCAATCAGCCCCAGCATTTT
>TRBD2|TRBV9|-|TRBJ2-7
CASSASGRAPEQYF
TGTGCCAGCAGCGCAAGCGGGAGGGCCCCCGAGCAGTACTTC
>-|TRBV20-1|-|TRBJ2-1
CSARDWGRTTETGQFF
TGCAGTGCTAGAGATTGGGGACGAACAACGGAAACGGGGCAGTTCTTC
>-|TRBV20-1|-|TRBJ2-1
CSAGTGTLEGEQFF
TGCAGTGCTGGGACCGGGACCCTAGAGGGTGAGCAGTTCTTC
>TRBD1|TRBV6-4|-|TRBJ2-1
CASSERPGGNEQFF
TGTGCCAGCAGTGAAAGGCCAGGGGGCAATGAGCAGTTCTTC
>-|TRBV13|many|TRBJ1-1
CASSPGLGSEAFF
TGTGCCAGCAGCCCTGGACTGGGCTCTGAAGCTTTCTTT
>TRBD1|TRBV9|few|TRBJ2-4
CASSVAPDRTQNIQYF
TGTGCCAGCAGCGTAGCCCCGGACAGGACCCAAAACATTCAGTACTTC
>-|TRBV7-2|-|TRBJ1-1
CASSFIGSRAAFF
TGTGCCAGCAGCTTCATTGGAAGTAGGGCAGCTTTCTTT
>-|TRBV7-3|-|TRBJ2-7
CASSLKAVSVNGRTIYEQYF
TGTGCCAGCAGCCTTAAGGCCGTTAGCGTTAATGGGAGGACAATCTACGAGCAGTACTTC
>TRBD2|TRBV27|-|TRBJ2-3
CASNTLAKYTDTRYF
TGTGCCAGCAACACACTAGCGAAGTACACAGATACGCGGTATTTT
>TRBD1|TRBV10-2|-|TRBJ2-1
CAISDRDFSEQFF
TGCGCCATCAGCGACAGGGATTTCAGTGAGCAGTTCTTC
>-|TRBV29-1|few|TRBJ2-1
CSVGGGPGQIGYNEQFF
TGCAGCGTCGGGGGTGGCCCCGGCCAGATAGGCTACAATGAGCAGTTCTTC
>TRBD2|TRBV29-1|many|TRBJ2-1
CSAGLADYNEQFF
TGCAGCGCTGGACTAGCGGACTACAATGAGCAGTTCTTC
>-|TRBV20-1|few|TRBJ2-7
CSASVAGYEQYF
TGCAGTGCTAGCGTGGCGGGTTACGAGCAGTACTTC
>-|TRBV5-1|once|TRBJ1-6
CASSLISRGPENSPLHF
TGCGCCAGCAGCTTGATCTCCAGGGGACCCGAGAATTCACCCCTCCACTTT
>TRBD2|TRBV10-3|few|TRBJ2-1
CATRTSGTSYNEQFF
TGTGCCACCCGGACTAGCGGGACCTCCTACAATGAGCAGTTCTTC
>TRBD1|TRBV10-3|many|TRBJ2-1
CAMQGQGNNEQFF
TGTGCCATGCAGGGACAGGGGAACAATGAGCAGTTCTTC
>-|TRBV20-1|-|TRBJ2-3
CSARVRGAGLTDTQYF
TGCAGTGCTAGAGTGCGTGGGGCGGGGCTCACAGATACGCAGTATTTT
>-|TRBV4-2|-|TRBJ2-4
CASSQAGQERSIQYF
TGTGCCAGCAGCCAAGCGGGGCAAGAAAGAAGCATTCAGTACTTC
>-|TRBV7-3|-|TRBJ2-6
CASQGSGANVLTF
TGTGCCAGCCAGGGTTCTGGGGCCAACGTCCTGACTTTC
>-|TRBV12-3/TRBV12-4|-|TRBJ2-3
CASSSGRVDTDTQYF
TGTGCCAGCAGTTCGGGCAGAGTGGACACAGATACGCAGTATTTT
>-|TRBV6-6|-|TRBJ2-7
CASRPLGQYEQYF
TGTGCCAGCAGACCACTTGGACAGTACGAGCAGTACTTC
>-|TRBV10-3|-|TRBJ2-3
CAISDQAERGDTQYF
TGTGCCATCAGCGATCAAGCGGAGAGGGGGGATACGCAGTATTTT
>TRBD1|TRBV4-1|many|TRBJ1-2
CASSQDSGQDLTGYTF
TGCGCCAGCAGCCAAGATTCGGGACAGGACCTGACTGGCTACACCTTC
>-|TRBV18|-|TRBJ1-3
CASSPVGGPGDTIYF
TGTGCCAGCTCACCGGTCGGCGGGCCGGGGGACACCATATATTTT
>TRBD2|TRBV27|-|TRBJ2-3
CASGLLAGGTDTQYF
TGTGCCAGCGGTTTACTAGCGGGAGGCACAGATACGCAGTATTTT
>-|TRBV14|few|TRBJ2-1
CASSRRRGFDEQFF
TGTGCCAGCAGCCGGCGGAGGGGGTTCGATGAGCAGTTCTTC
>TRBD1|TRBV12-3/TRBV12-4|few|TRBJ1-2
CASSSRQGDYGYTF
TGTGCCAGCAGTTCAAGACAGGGGGACTATGGCTACACCTTC
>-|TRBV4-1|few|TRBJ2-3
CASSQTGVAFDTQYF
TGCGCCAGCAGCCAAACGGGAGTGGCCTTCGATACGCAGTATTTT
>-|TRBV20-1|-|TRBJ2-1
CSAVEGAGAQETQFF
TGCAGTGCCGTTGAAGGGGCAGGGGCCCAAGAGACCCAGTTCTTC
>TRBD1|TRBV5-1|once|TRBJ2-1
CASSGDSLNNEQFF
TGCGCCAGCAGCGGGGACAGTCTAAACAATGAGCAGTTCTTC
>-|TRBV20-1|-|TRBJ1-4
CSARERQEGKLFF
TGCAGTGCTAGGGAGCGACAGGAGGGAAAACTGTTTTTT
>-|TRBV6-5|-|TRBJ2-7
CASSYAAGSYEQYF
TGTGCCAGCAGTTACGCCGCGGGATCCTACGAGCAGTACTTC